This is a list of T cell receptor beta chains from one sample in a study of identical twins. Each CDR3 protein is one row after TCRdb ran MiXCR on the 5' RACE reads. The sample lists about 900,000 distinct CDR3 sequences; roughly an eighth were seen once. These sequences were also reported in another study, on yellow fever vaccine responses in identical twins.

Sequencing was carried out using PBMCs. The source of these receptors is a woman aged 18-30 years in good health. The conserved cysteine and the conserved F or W are not part of the CDR3 here. D genes are given only for firm matches.

TRBD1 | TRBJ1-6 | TRBV10-2 | ASRGQEISPLH
TRBD2 | TRBJ2-2 | TRBV25-1 | ASSDSSGRIGSGELF
- | TRBJ2-1 | TRBV24-1 | ATSDPQPSANNEQF
- | TRBJ1-1 | TRBV28 | ASNPHSGGATEAF
TRBD2 | TRBJ2-3 | TRBV10-3 | AISDASAGGPGLVDTQY
- | TRBJ2-7 | TRBV10-2 | ASGLSASSYEQY
TRBD2 | TRBJ2-2 | TRBV6-2/TRBV6-3 | ASSYGRATGELF
- | TRBJ2-5 | TRBV4-1 | ASSQGSGLAQETQY
- | TRBJ2-2 | TRBV5-8 | ASRPWLGFGELF
TRBD1 | TRBJ2-1 | TRBV27 | ASSSPVDRDRQF
TRBD2 | TRBJ2-1 | TRBV5-6 | ASSIAGRSYNEQF
- | TRBJ1-2 | TRBV5-5 | ASRFIPRQVYGYT
- | TRBJ2-2 | TRBV20-1 | SASPLGAPNTGELF
TRBD2 | TRBJ2-1 | TRBV5-1 | ASSWTSGGGSNEQL
TRBD1 | TRBJ1-3 | TRBV6-1 | ASSGRTGGGNTIY
TRBD1 | TRBJ1-1 | TRBV7-8 | ASSLILRTGKDTEAF
TRBD2 | TRBJ2-2 | TRBV20-1 | SARRREAGSGELF
TRBD1 | TRBJ2-7 | TRBV9 | ASSVRQGAGEQY
- | TRBJ2-1 | TRBV7-9 | ASSRGIYNEQF
TRBD1 | TRBJ1-1 | TRBV4-2 | ASSQEDRDTEAF
- | TRBJ1-6 | TRBV6-2/TRBV6-3 | ASSYRGATGQSPLH
TRBD2 | TRBJ2-6 | TRBV5-1 | ASSGTTSGITGANVLT
TRBD2 | TRBJ2-7 | TRBV5-4 | ASSRRLAGGHEQY
TRBD2 | TRBJ2-5 | TRBV5-6 | ASSLGALAGERETQY
- | TRBJ2-1 | TRBV12-3/TRBV12-4 | ASSKGVVGEQF
- | TRBJ2-2 | TRBV15 | ATSRDAGNTGELF
- | TRBJ1-5 | TRBV12-3/TRBV12-4 | ASSQRGGVGNQPQH
- | TRBJ2-2 | TRBV5-4 | ASSLGEVGGRIRTGELF
- | TRBJ1-6 | TRBV12-3/TRBV12-4 | ASKTTYNSPLH
- | TRBJ2-3 | TRBV2 | ASSEAWATASEEDTDTQY
- | TRBJ2-7 | TRBV20-1 | SAPDVRGLGYEQY
TRBD1 | TRBJ2-1 | TRBV11-3 | ASSYSGQGFYNEQF
TRBD1 | TRBJ2-6 | TRBV9 | ASSLKTGTGANVLT
TRBD1 | TRBJ2-6 | TRBV15 | ATRTGGVSGANVLT
TRBD2 | TRBJ2-1 | TRBV20-1 | SARDSGGGRSYNEQF
- | TRBJ2-5 | TRBV5-1 | ASSLVGTPGETQY
- | TRBJ2-1 | TRBV7-8 | ASSPTTASSYNEQF
- | TRBJ1-1 | TRBV12-3/TRBV12-4 | ASSFGPEAF
- | TRBJ1-5 | TRBV3-1 | ASSQDSSSNQPQH
TRBD1 | TRBJ1-2 | TRBV9 | ASSAILDRGFYGYT
TRBD2 | TRBJ2-1 | TRBV7-9 | ASSTSGGDEQF